The clone carrying this TCR beta chain was counted a few times. Its antigen is unidentified. The data belong to a study of blood T cells in healthy people across ages. General study findings and limits: Samples with more naive T cells showed higher observed beta diversity. PBMCs left unsorted prevented a conclusive naive versus antigen-experienced comparison.

Every sample gave at least 5 micrograms of total RNA when it was extracted. The CDR3 loop spans 15 amino acids. V lost 4 bases and J lost 0, with 10 bases in between. Germline CDR1 LGHDT, CDR2 YNNKEL (reference sequence). A second PCR, run for roughly 7 to 12 cycles, used a sample-barcoded 5' primer plus a J-beta primer mix. One entry per CDR3 protein results from TCRdb running MiXCR on the 5' RACE reads. The sample has hundreds of thousands of distinct CDR3 sequences; about 24% are singletons. The source is a man between 65 and 85 years old in good health. This sequence joins TRBV3-1 and TRBJ1-3; D uncertain. Input material: blood. CDR3 sequence reads: CASSRMGSSGNTIYF. The CDR3 DNA is TGTGCCAGCAGCCGCATGGGGAGCTCTGGAAACACCATATATTTT.